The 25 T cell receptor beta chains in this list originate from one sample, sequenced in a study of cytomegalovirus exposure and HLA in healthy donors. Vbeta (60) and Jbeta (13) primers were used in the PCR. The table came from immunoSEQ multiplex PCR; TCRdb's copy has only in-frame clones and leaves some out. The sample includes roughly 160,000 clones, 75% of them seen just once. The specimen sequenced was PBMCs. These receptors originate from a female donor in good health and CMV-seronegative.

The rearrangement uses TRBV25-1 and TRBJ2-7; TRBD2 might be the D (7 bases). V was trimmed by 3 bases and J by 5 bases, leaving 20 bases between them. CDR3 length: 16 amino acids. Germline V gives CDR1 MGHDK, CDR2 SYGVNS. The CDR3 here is CASSDELIRGAHEQYF. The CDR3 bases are TGTGCCAGCAGTGACGAATTAATTCGGGGGGCCCACGAGCAGTACTTC.

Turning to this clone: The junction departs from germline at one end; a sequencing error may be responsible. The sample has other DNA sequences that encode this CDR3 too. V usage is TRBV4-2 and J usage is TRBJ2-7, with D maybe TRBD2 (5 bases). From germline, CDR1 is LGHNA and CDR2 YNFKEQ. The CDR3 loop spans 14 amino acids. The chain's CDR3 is CASSQETAGYEQYF. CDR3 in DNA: TGTGCCAGCAGCCAAGAGACGGCGGGCTACGAGCAGTATTTC.

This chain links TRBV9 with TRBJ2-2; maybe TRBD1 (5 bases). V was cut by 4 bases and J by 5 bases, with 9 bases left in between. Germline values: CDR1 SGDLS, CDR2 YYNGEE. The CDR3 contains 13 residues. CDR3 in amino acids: CASSKRQTGELFF. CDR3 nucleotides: TGTGCCAGCAGCAAGAGACAGACCGGGGAGCTGTTTTTT. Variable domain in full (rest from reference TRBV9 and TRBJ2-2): DSGVTQTPKHLITATGQRVTLRCSPRSGDLSVYWYQQSLDQGLQFLIQYYNGEERAKGNILERFSAQQFPDLHSELNLSSLELGDSALYFCASSKRQTGELFFGEGSRLTVL.

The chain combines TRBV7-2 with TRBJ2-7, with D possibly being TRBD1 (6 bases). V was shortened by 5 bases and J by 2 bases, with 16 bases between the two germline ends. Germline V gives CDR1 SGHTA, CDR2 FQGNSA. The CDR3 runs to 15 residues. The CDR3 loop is CASSPRPGDPYEQYF. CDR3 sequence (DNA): TGTGCCAGCAGCCCAAGGCCAGGGGACCCCTACGAGCAGTACTTC.

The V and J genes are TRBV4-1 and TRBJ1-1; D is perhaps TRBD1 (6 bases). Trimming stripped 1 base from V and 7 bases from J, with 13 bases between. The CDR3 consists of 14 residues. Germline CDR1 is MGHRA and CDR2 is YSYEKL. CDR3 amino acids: CASSQGQGLGEAFF. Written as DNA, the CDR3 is TGCGCCAGCAGCCAAGGGCAGGGGCTGGGTGAAGCTTTCTTT.

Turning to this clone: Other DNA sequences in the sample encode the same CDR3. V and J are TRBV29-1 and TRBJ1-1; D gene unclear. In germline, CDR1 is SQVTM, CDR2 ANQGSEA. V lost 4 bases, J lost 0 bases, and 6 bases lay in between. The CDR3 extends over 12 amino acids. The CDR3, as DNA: TGCAGCGTTGCCAGTATGAACACTGAAGCTTTCTTT. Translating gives CSVASMNTEAFF. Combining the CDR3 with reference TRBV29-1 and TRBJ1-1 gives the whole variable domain SAVISQKPSRDICQRGTSLTIQCQVDSQVTMMFWYRQQPGQSLTLIATANQGSEATYESGFVIDKFPISRPNLTFSTLTVSNMSPEDSSIYLCSVASMNTEAFFGQGTRLTVV.

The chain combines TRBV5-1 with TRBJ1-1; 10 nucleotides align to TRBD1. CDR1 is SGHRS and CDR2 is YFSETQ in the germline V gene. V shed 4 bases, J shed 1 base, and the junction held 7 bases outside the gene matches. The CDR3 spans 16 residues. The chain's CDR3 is CASSPRTGGTNTEAFF. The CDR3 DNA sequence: TGCGCCAGCAGCCCCCGGACAGGGGGGACGAACACTGAAGCTTTCTTT. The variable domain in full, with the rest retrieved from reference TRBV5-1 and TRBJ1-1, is KAGVTQTPRYLIKTRGQQVTLSCSPISGHRSVSWYQQTPGQGLQFLFEYFSETQRNKGNFPGRFSGRQFSNSRSEMNVSTLELGDSALYLCASSPRTGGTNTEAFFGQGTRLTVV.

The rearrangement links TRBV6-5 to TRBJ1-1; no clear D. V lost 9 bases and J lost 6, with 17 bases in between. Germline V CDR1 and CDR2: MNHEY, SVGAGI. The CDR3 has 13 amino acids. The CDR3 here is CASIPISGAEAFF. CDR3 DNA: TGTGCCAGTATTCCAATTAGCGGTGCTGAAGCTTTCTTT.

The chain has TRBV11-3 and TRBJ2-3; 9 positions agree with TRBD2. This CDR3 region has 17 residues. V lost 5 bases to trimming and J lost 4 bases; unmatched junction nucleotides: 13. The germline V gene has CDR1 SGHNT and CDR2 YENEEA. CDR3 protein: CASSAFGGGAGADTQYF. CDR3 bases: TGTGCCAGCAGCGCGTTCGGCGGGGGGGCAGGCGCAGATACGCAGTATTTT. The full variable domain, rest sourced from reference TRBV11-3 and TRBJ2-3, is EAGVVQSPRYKIIEKKQPVAFWCNPISGHNTLYWYLQNLGQGPELLIRYENEEAVDDSQLPKDRFSAERLKGVDSTLKIQPAELGDSAVYLCASSAFGGGAGADTQYFGPGTRLTVL.

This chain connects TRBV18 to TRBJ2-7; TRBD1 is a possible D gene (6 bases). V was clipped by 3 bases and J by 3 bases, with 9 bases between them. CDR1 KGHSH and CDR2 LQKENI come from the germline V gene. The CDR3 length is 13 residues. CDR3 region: CASSPRQDYEQYF. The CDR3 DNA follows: TGTGCCAGCTCACCGAGACAGGACTACGAGCAGTACTTC.

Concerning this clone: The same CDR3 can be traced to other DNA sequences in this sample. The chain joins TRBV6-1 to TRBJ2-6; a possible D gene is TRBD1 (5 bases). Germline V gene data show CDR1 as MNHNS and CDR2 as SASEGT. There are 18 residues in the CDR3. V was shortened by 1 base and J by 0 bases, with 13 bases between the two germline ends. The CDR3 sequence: CASSEGQRINSGANVLTF. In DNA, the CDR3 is TGTGCCAGCAGTGAAGGACAGAGAATCAACTCTGGGGCCAACGTCCTGACTTTC.

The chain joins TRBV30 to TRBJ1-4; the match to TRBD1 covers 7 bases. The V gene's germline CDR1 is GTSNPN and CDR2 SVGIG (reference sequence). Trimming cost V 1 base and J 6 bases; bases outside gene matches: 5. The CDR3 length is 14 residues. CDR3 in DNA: TGTGCCTGGAGTGAGGGGGCCTCAGATGAAAAACTGTTTTTT. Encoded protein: CAWSEGASDEKLFF.

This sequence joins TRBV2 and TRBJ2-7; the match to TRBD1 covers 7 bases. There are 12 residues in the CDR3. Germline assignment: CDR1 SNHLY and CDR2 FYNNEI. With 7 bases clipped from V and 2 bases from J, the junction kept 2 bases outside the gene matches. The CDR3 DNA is TGTGCCAGCACCGGACAGGCCTACGAGCAGTACTTC. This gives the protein CASTGQAYEQYF.

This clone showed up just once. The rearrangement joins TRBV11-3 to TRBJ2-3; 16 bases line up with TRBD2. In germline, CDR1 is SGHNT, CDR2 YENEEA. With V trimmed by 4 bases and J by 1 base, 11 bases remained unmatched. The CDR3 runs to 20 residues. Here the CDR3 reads CASSSGLAGGRFEGTDTQYF. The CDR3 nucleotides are TGTGCCAGCAGCTCGGGACTAGCGGGGGGGCGTTTCGAAGGCACAGATACGCAGTATTTT.

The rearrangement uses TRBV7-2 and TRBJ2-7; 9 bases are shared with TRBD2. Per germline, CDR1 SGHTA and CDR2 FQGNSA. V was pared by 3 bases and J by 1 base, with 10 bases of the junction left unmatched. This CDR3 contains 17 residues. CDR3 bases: TGTGCCAGCAGCTTCAGTAGCGGGAGCTTCCGTTCCTACGAGCAGTACTTC. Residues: CASSFSSGSFRSYEQYF.

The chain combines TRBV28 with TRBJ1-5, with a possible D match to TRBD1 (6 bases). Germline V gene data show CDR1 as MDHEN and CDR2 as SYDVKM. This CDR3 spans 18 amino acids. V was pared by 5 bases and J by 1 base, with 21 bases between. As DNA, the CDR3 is TGTGCCAGCAGTCCTCACAGGGACCCCCAATTCAGCAATCAGCCCCAGCATTTT. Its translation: CASSPHRDPQFSNQPQHF. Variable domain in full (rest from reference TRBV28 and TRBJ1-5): DVKVTQSSRYLVKRTGEKVFLECVQDMDHENMFWYRQDPGLGLRLIYFSYDVKMKEKGDIPEGYSVSREKKERFSLILESASTNQTSMYLCASSPHRDPQFSNQPQHFGDGTRLSIL.

The CDR3 reads CSVRDRGLETQYF. In DNA form, the CDR3 reads TGCAGCGTGCGGGACAGGGGGTTGGAGACCCAGTACTTC. The chain employs TRBV29-1 and TRBJ2-5; TRBD1 aligns across 11 bases. CDR1 and CDR2 (germline): SQVTM, ANQGSEA. The V segment lost 6 bases and the J segment 5 bases; nucleotides outside the gene matches: 5. The CDR3 spans 13 residues.

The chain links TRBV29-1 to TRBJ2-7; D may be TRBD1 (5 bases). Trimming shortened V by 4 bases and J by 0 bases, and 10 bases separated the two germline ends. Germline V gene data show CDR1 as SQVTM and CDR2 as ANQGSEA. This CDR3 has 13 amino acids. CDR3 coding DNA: TGCAGCGTTGTTCAGGGAAGCTCCTACGAGCAGTACTTC. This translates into CSVVQGSSYEQYF.

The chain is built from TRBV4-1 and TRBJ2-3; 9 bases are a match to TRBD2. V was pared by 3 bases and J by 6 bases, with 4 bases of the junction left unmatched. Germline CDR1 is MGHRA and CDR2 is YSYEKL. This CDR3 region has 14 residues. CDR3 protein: CASSQASGKDTQYF. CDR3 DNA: TGCGCCAGCAGCCAGGCTAGCGGGAAGGATACGCAGTATTTT.

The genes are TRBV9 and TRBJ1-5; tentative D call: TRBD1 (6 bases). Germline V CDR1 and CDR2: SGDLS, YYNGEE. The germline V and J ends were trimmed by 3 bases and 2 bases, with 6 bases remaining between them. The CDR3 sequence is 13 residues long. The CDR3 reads CASSAGGNQPQHF. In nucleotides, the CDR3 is TGTGCCAGCAGCGCAGGGGGCAATCAGCCCCAGCATTTT.

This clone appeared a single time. The CDR3 is CAWSGTHEDRGGYEQYF. CDR3 nucleotide sequence: TGTGCCTGGAGTGGAACTCATGAAGACAGGGGGGGCTACGAGCAGTACTTC. This chain connects TRBV30 to TRBJ2-5; 9 positions agree with TRBD1. The J call is in doubt because the DNA end fits TRBJ2-7 better. CDR3 length equals 17 residues. Germline CDR1 GTSNPN, CDR2 SVGIG (reference sequence).

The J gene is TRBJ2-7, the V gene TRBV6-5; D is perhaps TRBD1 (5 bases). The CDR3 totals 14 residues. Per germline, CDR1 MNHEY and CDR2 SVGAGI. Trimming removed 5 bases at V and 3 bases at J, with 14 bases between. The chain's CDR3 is CASSGSPTVYEQYF. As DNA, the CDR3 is TGTGCCAGCAGTGGAAGCCCGACAGTCTACGAGCAGTACTTC.

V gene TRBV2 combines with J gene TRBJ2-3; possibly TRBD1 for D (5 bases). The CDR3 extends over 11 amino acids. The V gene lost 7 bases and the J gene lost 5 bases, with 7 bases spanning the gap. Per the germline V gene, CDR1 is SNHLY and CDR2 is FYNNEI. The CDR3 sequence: CASTRGDTQYF. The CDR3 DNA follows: TGTGCCAGCACTAGGGGAGATACGCAGTATTTT.

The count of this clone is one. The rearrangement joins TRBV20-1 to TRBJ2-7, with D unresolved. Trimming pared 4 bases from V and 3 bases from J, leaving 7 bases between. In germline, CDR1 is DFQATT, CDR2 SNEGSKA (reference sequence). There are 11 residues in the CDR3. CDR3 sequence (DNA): TGCAGTGCTACCCCCGGCTACGAGCAGTACTTC. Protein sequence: CSATPGYEQYF.

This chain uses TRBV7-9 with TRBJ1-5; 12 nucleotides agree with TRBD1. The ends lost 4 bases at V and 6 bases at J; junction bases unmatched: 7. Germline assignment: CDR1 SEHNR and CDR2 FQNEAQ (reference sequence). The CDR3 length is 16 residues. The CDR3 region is CASSSAGTGGGQPQHF. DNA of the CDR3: TGTGCCAGCAGCTCGGCCGGGACAGGGGGCGGTCAGCCCCAGCATTTT.